Sequencing of this T cell receptor beta chain was carried out in a study of blood T cells in healthy people across ages. Study outcomes and limitations: The authors considered diversity estimates from one million T cells to be underestimates. Observed TCR beta diversity showed a strong correlation with the percentage of naive T cells as measured by flow cytometry. Donors of long life had a larger count of naive CD4+ cells and greater diversity than aged donors.

Remarks on this clonotype: Its antigen is currently unknown.

Through a sample-barcoded 5' primer and a J-beta primer mix, a second PCR was run for about 6 to 12 cycles. CDR3-containing paired-end reads numbering at least 2.5 million came from each sample. TCRdb ran MiXCR on the 5' RACE reads and lists one entry per CDR3 protein. Among some 1.7 million distinct CDR3 sequences listed, 28% were seen once. V shed 7 bases, J shed 2 bases, and the junction held 8 bases outside the gene matches. This CDR3 has 15 amino acids. Germline values: CDR1 MNHEY, CDR2 SVGEGT. The TCR originated in a woman aged 25 to 39 in good health. The gene calls are TRBV6-2 or TRBV6-3 and TRBJ2-7; 10 bases are a match to TRBD2. Sequenced input: blood. Here the CDR3 DNA reads TGTGCCAGCATCAACCCCAGCGGGAGGGCCTACGAGCAGTACTTC. Encoded protein: CASINPSGRAYEQYF.